Following are 9 T cell receptor beta chains from one sample sequenced in a study of T cells in Graves' hyperthyroidism and ophthalmopathy. Amplified regions were TCR beta CDR3 sequences from RNA transcripts. The HTBI primer set was used in a first-round RT-PCR of the TCR CDR3. TCRdb analysed the multiplex PCR reads with MiXCR anew, one entry per CDR3 protein. Among about 540,000 distinct CDR3 sequences listed, just over 45% were seen once. Sequencing input: peripheral blood or thyroid tissue (not recorded which). The receptors here all came from a woman in her late teens or twenties with Graves' hyperthyroidism.

This clonotype showed up many times. The genes are TRBV24-1 and TRBJ2-7; TRBD1 matches at 9 bases. This CDR3 has 18 amino acids. Germline-derived CDR1 and CDR2 are KGHDR and SFDVKD. V shed 2 bases and J 5 bases; nucleotides not matched to a gene: 15. The CDR3 region is CATSDSPRSGTGYHEQYF. The CDR3 nucleotides are TGTGCCACCAGTGATTCCCCACGATCCGGGACAGGGTACCACGAGCAGTACTTC.

This chain uses TRBV7-9 with TRBJ1-2; D remains unclear. V lost 5 bases to trimming and J lost 3 bases, with 13 bases between them. The CDR3 is made up of 14 amino acids. Looked up from germline, CDR1 is SEHNR and CDR2 is FQNEAQ (reference sequence). CDR3 in DNA: TGTGCCAGCAGCCTAAAGTTACGGGACTATGGCTACACCTTC. Amino acid sequence: CASSLKLRDYGYTF. The entire variable domain, with the rest obtained from reference TRBV7-9 and TRBJ1-2, is as follows: DTGVSQNPRHKITKRGQNVTFRCDPISEHNRLYWYRQTLGQGPEFLTYFQNEAQLEKSRLLSDRFSAERPKGSFSTLEIQRTEQGDSAMYLCASSLKLRDYGYTFGSGTRLTVV.

Ten or more counts support this clonotype. The CDR3, as DNA: TGTGCCAGCAGCTTAGAGGGGGGCCTGGCTTTCTTT. Protein: CASSLEGGLAFF. V and J are TRBV11-3 and TRBJ1-1; perhaps TRBD1 as D (6 bases). CDR3 length equals 12 residues. The germline V and J ends were trimmed by 0 bases and 11 bases, with 10 bases remaining between them. Per germline, CDR1 SGHNT and CDR2 YENEEA.

The rearrangement uses TRBV13 and TRBJ1-6; the match to TRBD1 covers 7 bases. The CDR3 runs to 14 residues. The ends lost 1 base at V and 9 bases at J; junction bases unmatched: 3. Germline lookup yields CDR1 PRHDT and CDR2 FYEKMQ (reference sequence). The CDR3 coding sequence is TGTGCCAGCAGCTTAGACAGGGGCGCTTCACCCCTCCACTTT. This gives the protein CASSLDRGASPLHF.

Ten or more counts support this clonotype. The chain has TRBV5-6 and TRBJ1-4; D not certain. CDR1 SGHDT and CDR2 YYEEEE come from the germline V gene. Trimming shortened V by 3 bases and J by 5 bases, and 14 bases separated the two germline ends. The CDR3 length is 15 residues. The CDR3 nucleotides are TGTGCCAGCAGCTCCCGAGGAGGGAGGAATGAAAAACTGTTTTTT. Translating it yields CASSSRGGRNEKLFF.

A single count supports this clonotype. CDR3 sequence reads: CATSDPGTTDTQYF. Written as DNA, the CDR3 is TGTGCCACCAGTGACCCCGGGACAACAGATACGCAGTATTTT. V is TRBV24-1 and J is TRBJ2-3; tentatively, D is TRBD1 (6 bases). Germline-derived CDR1 and CDR2 are KGHDR and SFDVKD. This CDR3 region has 14 residues. The V and J ends lost 4 bases and 3 bases respectively, with 10 bases between them.

This chain connects TRBV5-6 to TRBJ1-3; D not resolved. Trimming stripped 0 bases from V and 3 bases from J, with 7 bases between. CDR3 length equals 14 residues. Germline V CDR1 and CDR2: SGHDT, YYEEEE. The CDR3 DNA is TGTGCCAGCAGCTTGGCCGGGCTTGGAAACACCATATATTTT. As protein: CASSLAGLGNTIYF.

CDR3 sequence reads: CASSLDIGRETEAFF. CDR3 DNA sequence: TGTGCCAGCAGCTTGGATATTGGCAGGGAGACTGAAGCTTTCTTT. The chain has TRBV5-6 and TRBJ1-1; D may be TRBD1 (5 bases). Trimming left V 0 bases short and J 5 bases short, with 14 bases between. Germline V gene lookup returns CDR1 SGHDT and CDR2 YYEEEE. The CDR3 totals 15 residues.

The genes are TRBV29-1 and TRBJ2-5; D is undetermined. The CDR3 has 13 residues. Trimming shortened V by 8 bases and J by 2 bases, and 15 bases separated the two germline ends. CDR1 and CDR2 (germline): SQVTM, ANQGSEA. CDR3 protein: CSSYAHTQETQYF. In DNA, the CDR3 is TGCAGCAGTTACGCACACACTCAAGAGACCCAGTACTTC.